One sample yielded the 30 T cell receptor beta chains listed below, sequenced in a study of control samples from healthy donors and cancer patients. Using immunoSEQ multiplex PCR, the repertoire was profiled, and TCRdb retains in-frame clones only, with some absent. The table records 85,000 to 110,000 clones, approximately 90% of them present only once. Material: PBMCs. These receptors were collected from a man between 60 and 70 years old with lung cancer.

The V and J genes are TRBV6-6 and TRBJ1-1; D ambiguous. CDR3 size: 13 residues. Germline V lookup: CDR1 MNHNY, CDR2 SVGAGI (reference sequence). V was trimmed by 2 bases and J by 6 bases, leaving 10 bases between them. The CDR3 loop reads CASSYGSSSEAFF. The DNA for the CDR3 is TGTGCCAGCAGTTACGGCAGCAGTTCTGAAGCTTTCTTT.

The V call is TRBV14, the J call TRBJ1-1; D gene ambiguous. CDR3 length: 14 amino acids. Trimming removed 0 bases from V and 7 bases from J, with 12 bases in between. Germline lookup yields CDR1 SGHDN and CDR2 FVKESK. This CDR3 is CASSQDYGRGEAFF. The CDR3 region has the DNA TGTGCCAGCAGCCAAGATTATGGACGGGGTGAAGCTTTCTTT.

The chain combines TRBV5-1 with TRBJ2-5; 13 nucleotides match TRBD2. Unmatched junction bases numbered 3, after V lost 4 bases and J lost 0 bases. The CDR3 contains 16 residues. Germline CDR1 SGHRS, CDR2 YFSETQ. CDR3 nucleotides: TGCGCCAGCAGCCGACTAGCGGGGGGCCACCAAGAGACCCAGTACTTC. Protein sequence: CASSRLAGGHQETQYF.

CDR3 in DNA: TGTGCCAGCAGCTCGGAGGATGGCTACACCTTC. Translation: CASSSEDGYTF. This chain uses TRBV6-5 with TRBJ1-2; no definite D call. The CDR3 loop spans 11 amino acids. Germline loops: CDR1 MNHEY, CDR2 SVGAGI. With 6 bases removed from V and 6 bases from J, the gap between germline ends came to 8 bases.

This chain joins TRBV3-1 (or the pseudogene TRBV3-2) and TRBJ1-3, with TRBD1 as a possible D gene (6 bases). The CDR3 is 14 residues long. The V end was cut by 3 bases, the J end by 3 bases, with 9 bases between. The germline V gene has CDR1 LGHDT and CDR2 YNNKEL (reference sequence). In DNA form, the CDR3 reads TGTGCCAGCAGCCACCTGACAGGTGGAAACACCATATATTTT. Encoded protein: CASSHLTGGNTIYF.

This clone was seen only once. The chain carries TRBV2 and TRBJ2-7; possible D gene TRBD2, 5 bases. In germline, CDR1 is SNHLY, CDR2 FYNNEI. This CDR3 has 12 residues. With 3 bases removed from V and 4 bases from J, the gap between germline ends came to 7 bases. The CDR3 DNA is TGTGCCAGCAGTGATGAGGGTTACGAGCAGTACTTC. It yields the protein CASSDEGYEQYF.

V is TRBV3-1 (or the pseudogene TRBV3-2) and J is TRBJ2-2; the D is unclear. The V gene lost 8 bases and the J gene lost 7 bases, with 8 bases spanning the gap. Germline V CDR1 and CDR2: LGHDT, YNNKEL (reference sequence). The CDR3 sequence is 11 residues long. CDR3 sequence (DNA): TGTGCCAGCGAATCGTTCGGGGAGCTGTTTTTT. It specifies CASESFGELFF.

A single count supports this clone. J is TRBJ2-7 and V is TRBV7-6; 8 nucleotides line up with TRBD2. This CDR3 region has 14 residues. Trimming removed 2 bases from V and 5 bases from J; junction bases left unmatched: 5. The germline gives CDR1 SGHVS, CDR2 FNYEAQ. Written as DNA, the CDR3 is TGTGCCAGCAGCTTACGGGGGGGCCCCAACGAGCAGTACTTC. It yields the protein CASSLRGGPNEQYF.

V usage is TRBV14 and J usage is TRBJ2-5; D may match TRBD1 or TRBD2 (5 bases each). Germline assignment: CDR1 SGHDN and CDR2 FVKESK. CDR3 length: 14 amino acids. The ends were cut back, 0 bases at V and 5 bases at J, with 10 bases in the middle. Written as DNA, the CDR3 is TGTGCCAGCAGCCAAGAGGATGGGACGGAGACCCAGTACTTC. Translating gives CASSQEDGTETQYF.

The V call is TRBV19, the J call TRBJ2-3, with TRBD1 identical over 7 bases. V gave up 6 bases and J gave up 1 base; unmatched junction bases: 7. Germline V gene lookup returns CDR1 LNHDA and CDR2 SQIVND (reference sequence). The CDR3 has 15 amino acids. The CDR3 reads CASRVTGDGTDTQYF. The CDR3 DNA is TGTGCCAGTAGGGTTACAGGGGATGGCACAGATACGCAGTATTTT.

The chain has TRBV7-6 and TRBJ2-3, with D possibly TRBD2 on 5 matching bases. This CDR3 has 15 amino acids. Trimming cost V 4 bases and J 0 bases, with 11 bases left between them. CDR1 is SGHVS and CDR2 is FNYEAQ in the germline V gene. The CDR3 coding sequence is TGTGCCAGCAGCTCTCTGGCTAGCAGCACAGATACGCAGTATTTT. Translating gives CASSSLASSTDTQYF.

The genes are TRBV18 and TRBJ1-1, with TRBD1 as a possible D gene (6 bases). This CDR3 region has 14 residues. Trimming stripped 4 bases from V and 1 base from J, with 10 bases between. Germline values: CDR1 KGHSH, CDR2 LQKENI. CDR3 bases: TGTGCCAGCTCACGAGGGGGGACGAACACTGAAGCTTTCTTT. Protein sequence: CASSRGGTNTEAFF.

The rearrangement uses TRBV29-1 and TRBJ1-5, with D unclear. The CDR3 has 13 residues. The V gene's germline CDR1 is SQVTM and CDR2 ANQGSEA. Trimming cost V 5 bases and J 0 bases, with 8 bases left between them. The chain's CDR3 is CSVQPGSNQPQHF. The DNA for the CDR3 is TGCAGCGTTCAGCCCGGTAGCAATCAGCCCCAGCATTTT.

This clone was seen once. The J gene is TRBJ2-4, the V gene TRBV21-1. TRBV21-1 is a pseudogene segment. The CDR3 has 14 residues. The DNA for the CDR3 is TGTGCCAGCAGGACCCGGGACGGCAAAAACATTCAGTACTTC. It encodes CASRTRDGKNIQYF.

The CDR3 is CASSPVFNTEAFF. CDR3 sequence (DNA): TGTGCCAGCTCACCCGTCTTCAACACTGAAGCTTTCTTT. This rearrangement joins TRBV18 to TRBJ1-1, with D unresolved. Germline assignment: CDR1 KGHSH and CDR2 LQKENI. Between the trimmed V and J ends, which lost 3 bases and 2 bases, there was a span of 7 bases. The CDR3 covers 13 residues.

The chain joins TRBV5-4 to TRBJ2-2, with 10 bases lining up with TRBD2. CDR3 size: 16 residues. The germline gives CDR1 SGHNT, CDR2 YYREEE (reference sequence). Unmatched junction bases numbered 13, after V lost 9 bases and J lost 5 bases. The CDR3 DNA sequence: TGTGCCACGCATATAGCGGGGGGCTATAATACCGGGGAGCTGTTTTTT. This encodes CATHIAGGYNTGELFF.

The chain combines TRBV6-4 with TRBJ2-1; 7 bases are shared with TRBD2. Per the germline V gene, CDR1 is MRHNA and CDR2 is SNTAGT. The CDR3 sequence is 14 residues long. J gave up 5 bases and V 6 bases, and 7 bases lay outside the gene matches. The CDR3 protein is CASSARGKNNEQFF. Written as DNA, the CDR3 is TGTGCCAGCAGCGCGCGGGGGAAAAACAATGAGCAGTTCTTC.

This chain uses TRBV11-3 with TRBJ2-6; unclear D gene. This CDR3 spans 16 amino acids. The germline gives CDR1 SGHNT, CDR2 YENEEA. V shed 4 bases and J shed 0 bases, with 10 bases lying between them. CDR3 nucleotides: TGTGCCAGCAGCTCCCCTACCTTCTCTGGGGCCAACGTCCTGACTTTC. Residues: CASSSPTFSGANVLTF.

This chain uses TRBV18 with TRBJ1-4, with a weak D call TRBD1 (5 bases). The germline V and J ends were trimmed by 0 bases and 2 bases, with 7 bases remaining between them. Germline CDR1 and CDR2: KGHSH and LQKENI. The CDR3 contains 15 residues. The CDR3 here is CASSPPRGTNEKLFF. CDR3 DNA: TGTGCCAGCTCACCACCGAGGGGTACTAATGAAAAACTGTTTTTT.

The chain employs TRBV6-5 and TRBJ2-1, with TRBD1 matching 7 bases. After removal of 8 bases from V and 3 bases from J, the junction contained 4 bases not matched to a gene. Germline V CDR1 and CDR2: MNHEY, SVGAGI. The CDR3 totals 13 residues. The CDR3 loop reads CASVGTVYNEQFF. CDR3 DNA: TGTGCCAGCGTGGGGACAGTCTACAATGAGCAGTTCTTC.

J is TRBJ1-1 and V is TRBV6-6; D possibly corresponds to TRBD1 (6 bases). CDR1 and CDR2 (germline): MNHNY, SVGAGI (reference sequence). This CDR3 spans 13 amino acids. Trimming stripped 8 bases from V and 5 bases from J, with 15 bases between. The CDR3 nucleotides read TGTGCCAGCGAGATAAGGGGGACGACTGAAGCTTTCTTT. This sequence encodes CASEIRGTTEAFF.

The chain joins TRBV5-8 to TRBJ1-4, with a possible D match to TRBD1 (5 bases). The CDR3 sequence is 16 residues long. V was clipped by 0 bases and J by 4 bases, with 13 bases between them. From germline, CDR1 is SGHTS and CDR2 YDEGEE. Written as DNA, the CDR3 is TGTGCCAGCAGCTTGGCGTTGACAGACTTTAATGAAAAACTGTTTTTT. Its protein is CASSLALTDFNEKLFF.

Written as DNA, the CDR3 is TGTGCCACCAGTGAACTAGGGGTCGGCTACAATGAGCAGTTCTTC. Amino acids: CATSELGVGYNEQFF. The rearrangement joins TRBV24-1 to TRBJ2-1; possibly TRBD1 or TRBD2 for D (5 bases each). The CDR3 is made up of 15 amino acids. The germline CDR1 and CDR2 sequences are KGHDR and SFDVKD. The V end lost 4 bases, the J end lost 3 bases, and 12 bases lay between the germline ends.

The V gene is TRBV18, the J gene TRBJ2-1, with 9 nucleotides matching TRBD2. Per the germline V gene, CDR1 is KGHSH and CDR2 is LQKENI. The CDR3 loop spans 16 amino acids. V gave up 1 base and J gave up 0 bases; unmatched junction bases: 1. For the CDR3, the DNA is TGTGCCAGCTCACCACTAGCGGGGGTCTCCTACAATGAGCAGTTCTTC. Its protein product is CASSPLAGVSYNEQFF.

The chain has TRBV2 and TRBJ1-5, with a tentative D call TRBD1 (5 bases). Germline V lookup: CDR1 SNHLY, CDR2 FYNNEI. The CDR3 covers 14 residues. Trimming cost V 8 bases and J 6 bases, with 17 bases left between them. CDR3 region: CASGPSTVAQPQHF. CDR3 bases: TGTGCCAGCGGGCCTTCGACAGTCGCTCAGCCCCAGCATTTT. Filled out from reference TRBV2 and TRBJ1-5, the complete variable domain reads EPEVTQTPSHQVTQMGQEVILRCVPISNHLYFYWYRQILGQKVEFLVSFYNNEISEKSEIFDDQFSVERPDGSNFTLKIRSTKLEDSAMYFCASGPSTVAQPQHFGDGTRLSIL.

V is TRBV5-4 and J is TRBJ2-1, with 10 bases fitting TRBD2. Germline assignment: CDR1 SGHNT and CDR2 YYREEE (reference sequence). V was pared by 0 bases and J by 3 bases, with 3 bases of the junction left unmatched. CDR3 length equals 16 residues. CDR3 DNA: TGTGCCAGCAGCTTGGTTTCTAGCGGGGGCTACAATGAGCAGTTCTTC. Its translation is CASSLVSSGGYNEQFF.

A single count supports this clone. CDR3 amino acids: CASSLTGSNSPLHF. The CDR3 DNA is TGTGCCAGCAGCCTGACAGGGTCCAATTCACCCCTCCACTTT. The chain combines TRBV3-1 (or the pseudogene TRBV3-2) with TRBJ1-6; 7 bases fit TRBD1. J lost 7 bases, V lost 4 bases, and 4 bases had no gene match. The germline CDR1 and CDR2 sequences are LGHDT and YNNKEL (reference sequence). This CDR3 has 14 residues.

The rearrangement uses TRBV24-1 and TRBJ2-4, with D unclear. V lost 3 bases and J 0 bases, leaving 8 bases between the germline ends. Germline values: CDR1 KGHDR, CDR2 SFDVKD. This CDR3 has 15 amino acids. The CDR3, as DNA: TGTGCCACCAGTGATCGAGGCGAAGCCAAAAACATTCAGTACTTC. The encoded protein is CATSDRGEAKNIQYF.

CDR3 nucleotides: TGTGCCAGCAGTTACTCGGCTGGGGTAAGCGAGCAGTACGTC. Translation: CASSYSAGVSEQYV. The V and J genes are TRBV6-2 or TRBV6-3 and TRBJ2-7; unclear D gene. This CDR3 has 14 residues. V lost 0 bases to trimming and J lost 6 bases, with 12 bases between them. Germline CDR1 MNHEY, CDR2 SVGEGT.

CDR3 DNA sequence: TGTGCCAGCAGCCAAGAACAGAACAACTATGGCTACACCTTC. This codes for CASSQEQNNYGYTF. The rearrangement links TRBV4-2 to TRBJ1-2; D is ambiguous. CDR1 and CDR2 from the germline V gene are LGHNA and YNFKEQ. The CDR3 length is 14 residues. The germline V and J ends were trimmed by 0 bases and 2 bases, with 7 bases remaining between them.